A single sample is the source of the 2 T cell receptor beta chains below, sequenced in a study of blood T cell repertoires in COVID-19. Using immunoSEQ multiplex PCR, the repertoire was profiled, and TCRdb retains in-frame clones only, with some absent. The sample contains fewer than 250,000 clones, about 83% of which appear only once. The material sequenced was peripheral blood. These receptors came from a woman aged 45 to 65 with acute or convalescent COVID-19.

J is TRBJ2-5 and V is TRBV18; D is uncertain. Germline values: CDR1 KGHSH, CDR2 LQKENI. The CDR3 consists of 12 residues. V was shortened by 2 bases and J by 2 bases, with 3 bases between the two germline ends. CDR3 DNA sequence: TGTGCCAGCTCACCAGAGCAAGAGACCCAGTACTTC. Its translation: CASSPEQETQYF.

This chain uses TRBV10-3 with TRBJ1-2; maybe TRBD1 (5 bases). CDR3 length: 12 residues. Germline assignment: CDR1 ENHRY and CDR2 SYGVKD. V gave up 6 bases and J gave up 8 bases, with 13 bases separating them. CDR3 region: CAIRPGGEGYTF. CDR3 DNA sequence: TGTGCCATCAGGCCCGGGGGGGAGGGCTACACCTTC.